This T cell receptor beta chain emerged from a study of blood T cell repertoires in COVID-19. Overall study context: The United States, Italy and Spain were the sources of the acute and convalescent COVID-19 samples. Sample material is recorded as cDNA or gDNA derived from T cells, B-cell-depleted T cells, or PBMCs.

The CDR3 runs 11 residues. Trimming at V came to 8 bases and at J to 8 bases, leaving 3 bases not matched to a gene. In the original workflow: Researchers report that nucleated cell counts were estimated from reference gene primer amplification. Measured with immunoSEQ multiplex PCR; TCRdb has only the in-frame clones, and not every one. V and J calls and clone size are copied from that table; D and trimming were computed from the DNA. This table has about 100,000 clones, 80% appearing once. The sequenced sample was peripheral blood. V usage is TRBV12-3 or TRBV12-4 and J usage is TRBJ1-2, with TRBD1 identical over 9 bases. This TCR came from a man between 70 and 80 years old with active or convalescent COVID-19. CDR3 sequence: CASGTGSGYTF. DNA of the CDR3: TGTGCCAGCGGGACAGGGTCGGGCTACACCTTC.